The clone carrying this T cell receptor (beta chain) occurred many times. RNA transcripts provided the source from which TCR beta CDR3 regions were amplified. HTBI primers drove first-round RT-PCR of the TCR CDR3. TCRdb redid the calling of the multiplex PCR reads with MiXCR, one entry per CDR3 protein. The data show around 600,000 distinct CDR3 sequences, about a sixth seen once. The data derive from a study of T cells in Graves' hyperthyroidism and ophthalmopathy. Germline V gene sequence: CDR1 SGHRS, CDR2 YFSETQ. The trim removed 0 bases at V and 7 bases at J, leaving 10 bases unmatched. The CDR3 covers 15 residues.

The chain uses TRBV5-1 and TRBJ2-7, with 7 bases that match TRBD2. The TCR originated in a woman aged 40 to 50 with Graves' ophthalmopathy. The sequencing input was blood. CDR3 protein: CASSLAGREMGEQYF. For the CDR3, the DNA is TGCGCCAGCAGCTTGGCCGGGCGGGAGATGGGGGAGCAGTACTTC.